This T cell receptor (beta chain) derives from a study of T cells in Graves' hyperthyroidism and ophthalmopathy. What was amplified from RNA transcripts were TCR beta CDR3 regions. The primer set for the first-round RT-PCR of the TCR CDR3 was HTBI. From the multiplex PCR reads, TCRdb called clonotypes with MiXCR, one entry per CDR3 protein. The sample includes over 250,000 distinct CDR3 sequences, roughly 13% of them seen just once. CDR1 is SEHNR, CDR2 FQNEAQ, per germline (reference sequence). The CDR3 loop spans 15 amino acids. Trimming shortened V by 4 bases and J by 4 bases, and 16 bases separated the two germline ends. This clonotype turned up a few times.

This sequence was found in a woman in her forties with Graves' ophthalmopathy. This sequence joins TRBV7-9 and TRBJ1-1; D is perhaps TRBD1 (6 bases). Sequencing used blood. The CDR3 protein is CASSSRGVVLTEAFF. The CDR3 DNA reads as TGTGCCAGCAGCTCGAGGGGGGTAGTACTCACTGAAGCTTTCTTT.